The next 5 T cell receptor beta chains were all read from a single sample in a study of cytomegalovirus exposure and HLA in healthy donors. Primers included in the PCR were 60 Vbeta and 13 Jbeta primers. Generated by immunoSEQ multiplex PCR, the TCRdb table keeps only in-frame clones and is missing some. The data show more than 95,000 clones, with around 9.1% seen just once and 5.5% to 7.5% held by the top ten. Source material: PBMCs. The source of these receptors is a man aged 40-50 years in good health and CMV-seropositive.

This rearrangement joins TRBV5-1 to TRBJ1-1, with 7 bases matching TRBD1. Per the germline V gene, CDR1 is SGHRS and CDR2 is YFSETQ. V trimming: 4 bases; J trimming: 6 bases; junction bases outside the gene matches: 9. The CDR3 covers 14 residues. The CDR3 bases are TGCGCCAGCAGCCCCTGGTCAGGGGGTGCTGAAGCTTTCTTT. It specifies CASSPWSGGAEAFF.

As to this clone: The sample has other DNA sequences that encode this CDR3 too. The chain has TRBV9 and TRBJ2-3, with 9 bases matching TRBD2. V trimming: 2 bases; J trimming: 6 bases; junction bases outside the gene matches: 10. Germline V gene sequence: CDR1 SGDLS, CDR2 YYNGEE. CDR3 length equals 16 residues. CDR3 loop: CASSVSGSLKPDTQYF. The CDR3, as DNA: TGTGCCAGCAGCGTTAGCGGGAGCCTTAAACCTGATACGCAGTATTTT. The whole variable domain, remainder taken from reference TRBV9 and TRBJ2-3, is DSGVTQTPKHLITATGQRVTLRCSPRSGDLSVYWYQQSLDQGLQFLIQYYNGEERAKGNILERFSAQQFPDLHSELNLSSLELGDSALYFCASSVSGSLKPDTQYFGPGTRLTVL.

This clone was detected a few times. This chain connects TRBV5-1 to TRBJ1-2; 8 positions match TRBD1. Germline CDR1 is SGHRS and CDR2 is YFSETQ. Trimming cost V 0 bases and J 4 bases; bases outside gene matches: 11. CDR3 length equals 17 residues. CDR3 sequence reads: CASSLATRTGTSYGYTF. The DNA of the CDR3 is TGCGCCAGCAGCTTGGCGACGCGGACAGGGACGAGCTATGGCTACACCTTC.

The gene calls are TRBV4-2 and TRBJ2-7; D gene ambiguous. V shed 0 bases and J shed 7 bases, with 10 bases lying between them. Germline V CDR1 and CDR2: LGHNA, YNFKEQ. The CDR3 sequence is 13 residues long. CDR3: CASSQDSPREQYF. CDR3 in DNA: TGTGCCAGCAGCCAAGATTCCCCCCGGGAGCAGTACTTC.

The chain combines TRBV7-9 with TRBJ2-3, with 7 bases aligning to TRBD1. Trimming took 10 bases from V and 8 from J; bases not matched to a gene: 21. Germline CDR1 SEHNR, CDR2 FQNEAQ (reference sequence). The CDR3 spans 16 residues. The CDR3 coding sequence is TGTGCCACCGACAAGGGCCGAGGACAGGCCGGACCTACGCAGTATTTT. Its translation is CATDKGRGQAGPTQYF.